This T cell receptor beta chain was sequenced for a study of response to subunit inactivated influenza vaccine. Study observations and caveats: Authors suggested seasonal influenza vaccinations each recruit few new T cells.

Trimming pared 5 bases from V and 1 base from J, leaving 20 bases between. The length of the CDR3 is 17 residues. As to this clonotype: What it recognizes is unknown.

A single record per CDR3 protein comes from TCRdb applying MiXCR to the RT-PCR reads. The table records 500,000 to 600,000 distinct CDR3 sequences, approximately 16% of them present only once. The chain joins TRBV12-3 or TRBV12-4 to TRBJ2-5; D is tentatively TRBD1 or TRBD2 (6 bases each). This TCR came from a man aged 50 to 75 who received an inactivated influenza vaccine. The sequencing here drew on CD4+ T cells sorted from PBMCs, taken less than 30 months after vaccination. CDR3 bases: TGTGCCAGCAGTCCTTCCTTGGGTAGGGGGGTCCAAGAGACCCAGTACTTC. This codes for CASSPSLGRGVQETQYF.